This T cell receptor beta chain was documented in a study of T cell changes during pregnancy in multiple sclerosis. Germline V gene sequence: CDR1 SGHVS, CDR2 FNYEAQ. The CDR3 totals 13 residues. With 5 bases removed from V and 2 bases from J, the gap between germline ends came to 8 bases. Sequencing used immunoSEQ multiplex PCR; TCRdb keeps in-frame clones, though not all of them. Here the sample spans tens of thousands of clones, nearly 90% being singletons. The source is a female donor with multiple sclerosis, enrolled in a pregnancy study. The sample here was peripheral blood, taken in the first trimester of pregnancy. The chain has TRBV7-6 and TRBJ2-3, with unresolved D. The chain's CDR3 is CASSVQNTDTQYF. DNA of the CDR3: TGTGCCAGCAGCGTGCAGAACACAGATACGCAGTATTTT.